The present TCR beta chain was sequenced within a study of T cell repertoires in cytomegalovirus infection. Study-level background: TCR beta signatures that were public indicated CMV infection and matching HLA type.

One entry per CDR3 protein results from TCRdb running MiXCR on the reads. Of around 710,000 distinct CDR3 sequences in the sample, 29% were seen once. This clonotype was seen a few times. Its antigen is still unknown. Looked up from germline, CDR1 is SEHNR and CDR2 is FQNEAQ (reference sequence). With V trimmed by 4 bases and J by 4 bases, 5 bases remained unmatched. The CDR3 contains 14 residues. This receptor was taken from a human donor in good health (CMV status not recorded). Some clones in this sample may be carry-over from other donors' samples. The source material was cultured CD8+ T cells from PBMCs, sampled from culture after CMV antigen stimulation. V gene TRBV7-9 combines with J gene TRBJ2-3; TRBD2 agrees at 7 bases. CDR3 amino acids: CASSWEGPADTQYF. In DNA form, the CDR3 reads TGTGCCAGCAGCTGGGAGGGACCGGCAGATACGCAGTATTTT.